Sequencing of this T cell receptor (beta chain) was carried out in a study of cytomegalovirus exposure and HLA in healthy donors (dated by TCRdb to the late 2010s). Context from the whole study: An earlier analysis of several hundred of the donors reported approximately 280 Gb of sequence data and roughly 120 million unique TCR beta sequences obtained from about 179 million T cells. Among the 398 genotyped donors, around 81% belonged to the genetic ancestry cluster associated with self-reported Caucasian donors. Alongside the repertoire data, information on donor age, sex, ethnicity and CMV serostatus was compiled. To predict cytomegalovirus infection status, the study brought together high-throughput TCR immunosequencing, statistical association of individual TCRs with disease status, and machine learning. Every discovery cohort repertoire had been produced on one sequencing platform. Typing coverage varied by locus: about 620-630 donors for A, B, C, DRB1 and DQB1; roughly 520 for DQA1; some 610 for DPA1; more than 450 for DPB1. An earlier analysis of 587 of the donors used high-throughput TCR beta sequencing to judge whether each TCR beta V gene segment behaved as functional or pseudogenic. Along with the approximately 670-subject first cohort, a separate validation cohort of over a hundred different subjects was used. Rather than drawing on any new phenotypic data, the later analysis identified candidate immune exposures from TCR beta sequences and the way those sequences occurred across donors. HLA typing included class I and class II loci at four-digit resolution. A later genetic analysis took genome-wide SNP genotypes for about three fifths of the 666 donors and used that subset as a discovery cohort. The study used immunosequencing to profile the T cell repertoires of under 700 subjects and linked those repertoires to cytomegalovirus serostatus. Among about 400 genotyped donors of the cohort, an average of around 240,000 unique TCR beta nucleotide sequences was sequenced per donor, of which about 20% were non-productive. Because of strong linkage in the cohort, a few DR-DQ haplotypes were treated as single units for association and clustering. A later analysis re-examined previously published TCR beta repertoires from more than 550 donors and added high-resolution HLA genotyping to investigate patterns of TCR occurrence. An early release covering about 600 HLA-typed donors comprised about 320 gigabases of sequencing data and roughly 85 million unique TCR sequences. The aim of the study was to test whether cataloging public T cell receptors could identify signatures of past pathogen exposure.

In total, 666 healthy bone marrow donors made up the cohort. At the time of sampling, all cohort members were nominally healthy, though unrecorded immune exposures were likely present. The donor tested CMV seronegative and was one of the 352 seronegative cohort members. A peripheral blood sample was provided by each donor, and peripheral blood mononuclear cells were used for TCR beta sequencing. The Qiagen DNeasy Blood Extraction Kit was used to extract genomic DNA from the blood cell samples. V loses 3 bases, J loses 2 bases, and the germline ends lie 11 bases apart. CDR1 MNHEY and CDR2 SMNVEV were looked up in the germline V gene (reference sequence). Counted from cysteine to phenylalanine, this CDR3 has 14 amino acids. Only CDR3 DNA is held: 42 bases, read in frame from base 1. Overall results and qualifications from the work: In a later analysis, 15,000 to 20,000 TCR beta sequences were associated with specific HLA alleles at a false discovery rate of 0.05. A few of the identified cytomegalovirus-associated TCR beta chains were confirmed in vitro to be specific for cytomegalovirus antigens. Most TCR sequences were observed very rarely across donors, whereas some public TCRs were present in many individuals. Broadly in line with IMGT annotations, most TCR beta V segments showed up in productive rearrangements about 87% or about 30% of the time in an earlier analysis of 450 to 600 of the donors. The sequencing pipeline was judged likely to have produced a cluster of highly shared sequence variants as a technical artifact. A further reported finding was that TCR beta sequences accurately predicted the HLA-A and HLA-B alleles for most subjects in the first cohort. The 87-base-pair reads could not distinguish some IMGT-functional V segments, including TRBV6-2 and TRBV6-3, so those segments were excluded. The classifier was reported to diagnose cytomegalovirus status with high specificity and sensitivity in both the original cohort and the validation cohort. Assigning TCR associations to individual alleles was difficult when HLA alleles, especially DR and DQ, strongly co-occurred. A later analysis reported that several top co-occurrence clusters appeared linked to parvovirus B19, influenza, CMV and Epstein-Barr virus. Because HLA typing was unavailable for some donors at each locus, only the typed subset was used in association tests. V-gene and J-gene trimming of TCR beta chains was associated with a missense DCLRE1C variant in a later genetic analysis, and the association was replicated in an independent cohort. A later analysis found that HLA-associated TCR beta chains were more clonally expanded and had lower generation probabilities than equally common non-associated chains. According to the authors, the approach could potentially be generalized to other disease states and immunological phenotypes. According to a later genetic analysis, donors in an Asian-associated ancestry cluster had fewer N-insertions in productive TCRs than the approximately 700-donor mean. For the cohort, immune exposure information was limited to CMV serostatus. Because counts were too low, roughly 17 rarely observed V segments, including chromosome 9 orphons, were left out of the earlier analysis of 587 of the donors. A later analysis found that TCR association rates varied across HLA loci, with DRB1 alleles showing the most associated TCRs and HLA-C alleles the fewest. Only TCR beta chains were sequenced in this cohort, and the absence of alpha or paired-chain data limited detectable features. The study gave a list of about 150 TCR beta chains associated with cytomegalovirus. Linkage disequilibrium might explain the correlated functional status among segregating V segments, but an unknown experimental factor could not be ruled out. Presence/absence analyses assumed roughly uniform sequencing depth across donors, an assumption that may not hold. According to a later analysis, most CMV-associated TCR beta chains appeared to be HLA-restricted, and the HLA associations seemed to be driven largely by CMV exposure.

The library was generated by the immunoSEQ multiplex PCR assay. For the multiplex PCR, a mixture combining 60 forward primers for TCR Vbeta segments and 13 reverse primers for TCR Jbeta segments was used. The CDR3 region of rearranged TCR beta genes was amplified from genomic DNA by a multiplex PCR assay. On the Illumina HiSeq System, the amplified TCR beta libraries were sequenced as 87-base-pair reads. Processing in the source paper ran as follows. A later analysis tallied approximately 87 million unique TCR beta chains across the 600 to 700 repertoires, and some 10 million of those chains were shared by two or more donors. To remove PCR and sequencing errors, raw reads were error-corrected and collapsed into unique sequences using a nearest-neighbor algorithm that merged closely related sequences. To assign V, D and J gene segments, CDR3 sequences were aligned to IMGT reference sequences. For a sequence to be retained, a match of at least six nucleotides to both a V gene segment and a J gene segment was required. Rearrangements were called productive when the CDR3 lacked stop codons and stayed in frame with V and J; all others were non-productive. Following IMGT convention, CDR3 was defined as the stretch from the second conserved V-encoded cysteine up to the conserved J-encoded phenylalanine. The earlier analysis of fewer than 750 of the donors excluded sequences that lacked an unambiguous match to a single V gene segment. In an earlier analysis of several hundred of the donors, a V segment was called functional when productive rearrangements were above 56.7%, and segregating when the standard deviation between donors exceeded 5%. A statistical classification framework was built for diagnosing cytomegalovirus status from the catalog of TCR beta chain sequences. V and J gene assignment, in a later analysis, came from comparing TCR nucleotide sequences with IMGT/GENE-DB human TR gene sequences. A later analysis assigned CDR3 sequences and most-parsimonious VDJ recombination scenarios with the TCRdist pipeline. In a later analysis, each TCR beta chain was defined by its CDR3 amino acid sequence together with its V-gene family, and reads without a unique V-gene family were excluded. To address suspected cross-contamination and a sequencing artifact, a later analysis removed roughly 640 highly shared, low-generation-probability nucleotide sequences. For each public chain, a later analysis derived a clonal expansion index from normalized ranks of inferred template counts within each repertoire. A later analysis computed generation probabilities with a VDJ recombination model fitted to out-of-frame rearrangements, and checked the results against IGoR. In a later analysis, hypergeometric tests were used to score TCR-TCR, TCR-HLA and TCR-CMV co-occurrence, with a repertoire-size bias correction applied to TCR pairs. False discovery rates were estimated in a later analysis by permuting HLA or CMV assignments 20 times. In a later analysis, co-occurring TCRs were grouped with DBSCAN, and TCRdist sequence similarity was added when clustering was performed within HLA-allele-positive subsets. Co-occurrence clustering excluded repertoires with fewer than 30,000 or more than 120,000 public chains, plus five with anomalous nucleotide sharing. Sourced from immuneACCESS, this table was stored by TCRdb with only in-frame sequences that have V and J called. A share of the clones is absent; for the studies checked, an unresolved V gene accounts for under half, and the remainder has no known explanation. V and J calls and clone size come straight from that table; D and trimming were deduced from the DNA. For this sample there are approximately 140,000 clones; over 60% appear just once. The ten top clones hold approximately 1.8% of the sample.

Concerning this clone itself: Its recognized antigen is unknown. Base qualities were left out, and no much larger clone turns up one base away.

The sequence links TRBV27 to TRBJ2-7, and TRBD1 may be the D gene, going by 5 matching bases. This sequence was found in a man aged 40-49 years in good health and CMV-seronegative. The material sequenced was PBMCs. The nucleotide sequence is given as TGTGCCAGCAGTTTGGGGCCTACCCCCTACGAGCAGTACTTC. Its protein reads: CASSLGPTPYEQYF.